The source of this T cell receptor (beta chain) is a study of blood T cell repertoires in COVID-19. As for the study in general: Sample material is recorded as cDNA or gDNA derived from T cells, B-cell-depleted T cells, or PBMCs.

In the authors' methods: Amplification of reference gene primers provided the estimated nucleated cell counts. Produced via immunoSEQ multiplex PCR; TCRdb's table is partial and in-frame only. V, J and clone size were drawn from that table, and D and trimming were deduced from the DNA. The data show about 26,000 clones, under 90% seen once. The ends were cut back, 2 bases at V and 3 bases at J, with 8 bases in the middle. The CDR3 is 14 residues long. Germline assignment: CDR1 SNHLY and CDR2 FYNNEI. The sequenced sample consisted of peripheral blood. The chain uses TRBV2 and TRBJ1-3; D call uncertain. This clonotype was sampled from a human donor in a cohort sampled during active COVID-19. The CDR3 protein is CASSETDNGNTIYF. DNA of the CDR3: TGTGCCAGCAGTGAAACAGACAATGGAAACACCATATATTTT.